The 4 T cell receptor beta chains below all came from one sample that was sequenced in a study of early T cells in non-severe SARS-CoV-2 infection. In TCRdb, the 5' RACE reads were re-called with MiXCR into one record per CDR3 protein. The table has approximately 65,000 distinct CDR3 sequences, roughly 13% seen once. What was sequenced was whole blood. The receptor set was obtained from an adult who was a healthcare worker with PCR-confirmed SARS-CoV-2 infection or an uninfected control (not recorded which).

In its sample, this clonotype was seen a few times. The V and J genes are TRBV7-2 and TRBJ2-7, with D tentatively TRBD2 (5 bases). This CDR3 is built from 14 residues. V lost 1 base and J 0 bases, leaving 7 bases between the germline ends. Germline assignment: CDR1 SGHTA and CDR2 FQGNSA. The CDR3 DNA follows: TGTGCCAGCAGCTTAGGACTAAGCTCCTACGAGCAGTACTTC. This codes for CASSLGLSSYEQYF.

The CDR3 DNA follows: TGCAGTGCTAGATGGCTAGCGGGGGACCCAGATACGCAGTATTTT. Encoded protein: CSARWLAGDPDTQYF. The gene calls are TRBV20-1 and TRBJ2-3; TRBD2 matches 10 bases. J lost 4 bases, V lost 2 bases, and 6 bases had no gene match. CDR1 is DFQATT and CDR2 is SNEGSKA in the germline V gene (reference sequence). CDR3 length: 15 residues.

This sequence joins TRBV5-1 and TRBJ1-4; TRBD1 aligns across 10 bases. CDR3 length: 15 amino acids. Per germline, CDR1 SGHRS and CDR2 YFSETQ. The J segment lost 8 bases and the V segment lost 5 bases, leaving 9 bases of the junction unmatched. CDR3 coding DNA: TGCGCCAGCAGTTCCGGGGACAGGGGATGGGAAAAACTGTTTTTT. Residues: CASSSGDRGWEKLFF.

This clonotype was counted only a few times. The chain combines TRBV10-2 with TRBJ1-2, with D tentatively TRBD1 (6 bases). Germline CDR1 reads WSHSY; CDR2 reads SAAADI. CDR3 length: 12 amino acids. The V end was cut by 5 bases, the J end by 2 bases, with 6 bases between. For the CDR3, the DNA is TGCGCCAGCAGTACAGGGAACTATGGCTACACCTTC. Residues: CASSTGNYGYTF.